The 29 T cell receptor beta chains given below trace back to one sample, sequenced in a study of blood T cell repertoires in COVID-19 (dated by TCRdb to the early 2020s). The library relied on the immunoSEQ multiplex PCR assay. TCRdb holds this immuneACCESS table with in-frame rearrangements only. Some clones are missing; in checked studies, unresolved V genes explain under half, and the rest has no known cause. This sample comprises roughly 80,000 clones, about nine tenths of them detected only once. The ten largest account for about 9% of the sample. Sequencing was done on a sample of peripheral blood. The origin of the receptors is a human donor in a cohort sampled during active COVID-19.

The V and J genes are TRBV5-6 and TRBJ1-1; 7 bases align to TRBD1. The CDR3 contains 14 residues. Germline V CDR1 and CDR2: SGHDT, YYEEEE. V shed 4 bases, J shed 6 bases, and the junction held 9 bases outside the gene matches. CDR3 in amino acids: CASSRGQWGPEAFF. The CDR3 nucleotides read TGTGCCAGCAGCCGGGGACAGTGGGGGCCTGAAGCTTTCTTT. The full variable domain, with the rest looked up from reference TRBV5-6 and TRBJ1-1, is DAGVTQSPTHLIKTRGQQVTLRCSPKSGHDTVSWYQQALGQGPQFIFQYYEEEERQRGNFPDRFSGHQFPNYSSELNVNALLLGDSALYLCASSRGQWGPEAFFGQGTRLTVV.

The rearrangement joins TRBV29-1 to TRBJ2-5, with 7 positions matching TRBD1. V lost 7 bases and J lost 3; bases outside the gene matches: 5. From germline, CDR1 is SQVTM and CDR2 ANQGSEA. The CDR3 is 12 residues long. The CDR3 nucleotides read TGCAGCGGCTACGGGACAGAAGAGACCCAGTACTTC. Translating gives CSGYGTEETQYF.

The chain joins TRBV29-1 to TRBJ1-1, with no clear D. Trimming took 4 bases from V and 1 from J, leaving 7 bases between them. CDR3 size: 12 residues. Per germline, CDR1 SQVTM and CDR2 ANQGSEA. CDR3 residues: CSVVRQNTEAFF. The DNA of the CDR3 is TGCAGCGTTGTAAGACAGAACACTGAAGCTTTCTTT.

V gene TRBV7-9 combines with J gene TRBJ1-1; TRBD1 agrees at 8 bases. CDR1 and CDR2 (germline): SEHNR, FQNEAQ (reference sequence). The length of the CDR3 is 16 residues. With V trimmed by 5 bases and J by 3 bases, 11 bases remained unmatched. CDR3 coding DNA: TGTGCCAGCAGCGAAAGACAGGGGCCGCAGGACACTGAAGCTTTCTTT. It encodes CASSERQGPQDTEAFF. The full variable domain, its missing parts supplied by reference TRBV7-9 and TRBJ1-1, is DTGVSQNPRHKITKRGQNVTFRCDPISEHNRLYWYRQTLGQGPEFLTYFQNEAQLEKSRLLSDRFSAERPKGSFSTLEIQRTEQGDSAMYLCASSERQGPQDTEAFFGQGTRLTVV.

This clone has a handful of counts. The chain carries TRBV5-1 and TRBJ1-2, with a possible D match to TRBD1 (6 bases). V lost 0 bases and J lost 4, with 13 bases in between. This CDR3 has 15 residues. The V gene's germline CDR1 is SGHRS and CDR2 YFSETQ. DNA of the CDR3: TGCGCCAGCAGCTTGGATGCAGGGGAAGGCTATGGCTACACCTTC. It yields the protein CASSLDAGEGYGYTF.

This clone was counted a few times. The chain combines TRBV28 with TRBJ1-6; D is possibly TRBD1 (6 bases). This CDR3 is 15 amino acids long. V dropped 3 bases and J dropped 3 bases, with 9 bases sitting between them. Looked up from germline, CDR1 is MDHEN and CDR2 is SYDVKM. The CDR3 DNA is TGTGCCAGCAGTTTGTACAGGGACTATAATTCACCCCTCCACTTT. Encoded protein: CASSLYRDYNSPLHF.

The chain uses TRBV10-1 and TRBJ2-3; the match to TRBD2 covers 7 bases. The junction had 9 bases not matched to a gene; V was cut back by 5 bases and J by 1 base. From germline, CDR1 is WNHNN and CDR2 SYGVQD (reference sequence). This CDR3 region has 16 residues. In nucleotides, the CDR3 is TGCGCCAGCAGTATGATAGCGGGTGCGGGCACAGATACGCAGTATTTT. Amino acid sequence: CASSMIAGAGTDTQYF.

The table lists this clone with a count of one. The chain joins TRBV19 to TRBJ1-2, with TRBD1 identical over 9 bases. From germline, CDR1 is LNHDA and CDR2 SQIVND (reference sequence). The CDR3 has 15 amino acids. J was trimmed by 8 bases and V by 5 bases; bases with no gene match: 12. This CDR3 reads CASSPRDRVREGYTF. DNA of the CDR3: TGTGCCAGTAGTCCCCGGGACAGGGTCCGGGAGGGCTACACCTTC.

The rearrangement links TRBV5-6 to TRBJ2-1; 9 bases map to TRBD2. Germline CDR1 reads SGHDT; CDR2 reads YYEEEE. The CDR3 runs to 17 residues. The V and J ends lost 2 bases and 5 bases, in that order; junction bases with no gene match: 11. The CDR3 spells CASSFKPATSGNNEQFF. DNA of the CDR3: TGTGCCAGCAGCTTTAAACCCGCGACTAGCGGCAACAATGAGCAGTTCTTC.

J is TRBJ2-3 and V is TRBV5-4; no definite D call. This CDR3 spans 13 amino acids. Germline V gives CDR1 SGHNT, CDR2 YYREEE (reference sequence). V was clipped by 4 bases and J by 2 bases, with 8 bases between them. The CDR3 loop reads CASSPIYTDTQYF. The CDR3 bases are TGTGCCAGCAGCCCTATCTACACAGATACGCAGTATTTT.

Concerning this clone itself: This same CDR3 is encoded by further DNA sequences in the sample. This sequence joins TRBV28 and TRBJ1-2, with TRBD1 matching 8 bases. Per germline, CDR1 MDHEN and CDR2 SYDVKM. Trimming took 5 bases from V and 4 from J; bases not matched to a gene: 0. The CDR3 runs 12 residues. The CDR3 spells CASSGQGYGYTF. CDR3 nucleotide sequence: TGTGCCAGCAGTGGACAGGGCTATGGCTACACCTTC.

The V and J genes are TRBV27 and TRBJ2-1; 7 bases match TRBD2. The CDR3 loop spans 14 amino acids. V lost 6 bases to trimming and J lost 5 bases; unmatched junction nucleotides: 7. CDR1 and CDR2 (germline): MNHEY, SMNVEV (reference sequence). Written as DNA, the CDR3 is TGTGCCAGCAGGGGGGGGTCGGGGGACAATGAGCAGTTCTTC. Translation: CASRGGSGDNEQFF.

This chain joins TRBV27 and TRBJ2-7; 8 nucleotides match TRBD1. The junction had 9 bases not matched to a gene; V was cut back by 6 bases and J by 2 bases. Looked up from germline, CDR1 is MNHEY and CDR2 is SMNVEV (reference sequence). This CDR3 comprises 15 residues. CDR3 DNA sequence: TGTGCCAGCAGCCCCGGACAGGGCAACGCCTACGAGCAGTACTTC. It yields the protein CASSPGQGNAYEQYF.

The rearrangement uses TRBV7-9 and TRBJ1-4; D remains ambiguous. Trimming shortened V by 1 base and J by 4 bases, and 13 bases separated the two germline ends. Germline CDR1 reads SEHNR; CDR2 reads FQNEAQ (reference sequence). The CDR3 covers 16 residues. In nucleotides, the CDR3 is TGTGCCAGCAGCTTAGATTCTGGACTGATTAATGAAAAACTGTTTTTT. Encoded protein: CASSLDSGLINEKLFF.

V and J are TRBV6-5 and TRBJ2-2, with a tentative D call TRBD2 (7 bases). V lost 2 bases and J 4 bases, leaving 11 bases between the germline ends. Germline values: CDR1 MNHEY, CDR2 SVGAGI. This CDR3 spans 15 amino acids. CDR3 coding DNA: TGTGCCAGCAGTTACGGGAGGGGGTCCACCGGGGAGCTGTTTTTT. It is translated as CASSYGRGSTGELFF.

The CDR3 spells CASSLSSSFDTQYF. The CDR3 nucleotides read TGTGCCAGCAGTTTATCTTCCAGTTTCGATACGCAGTATTTT. The V gene is TRBV27, the J gene TRBJ2-3; no firm D call. Germline CDR1 reads MNHEY; CDR2 reads SMNVEV (reference sequence). V dropped 0 bases and J dropped 6 bases, with 10 bases sitting between them. The CDR3 has 14 amino acids.

This chain links TRBV18 with TRBJ1-1; maybe TRBD1 (6 bases). The V gene's germline CDR1 is KGHSH and CDR2 LQKENI. CDR3 length: 15 amino acids. V was shortened by 3 bases and J by 6 bases, with 17 bases between the two germline ends. The CDR3 loop is CASSPSQGMVSEAFF. The CDR3 coding sequence is TGTGCCAGCTCACCTTCCCAGGGGATGGTATCTGAAGCTTTCTTT. Variable domain in full (rest from reference TRBV18 and TRBJ1-1): NAGVMQNPRHLVRRRGQEARLRCSPMKGHSHVYWYRQLPEEGLKFMVYLQKENIIDESGMPKERFSAEFPKEGPSILRIQQVVRGDSAAYFCASSPSQGMVSEAFFGQGTRLTVV.

The chain has TRBV12-5 and TRBJ1-5; TRBD1 is a possible D gene (5 bases). V lost 3 bases and J lost 5, with 11 bases in between. CDR1 and CDR2 (germline): LGHNT, FRNRAP. There are 14 residues in the CDR3. The CDR3 region is CASGFGGYDQPQHF. CDR3 in DNA: TGTGCTAGTGGTTTCGGGGGGTACGATCAGCCCCAGCATTTT.

CDR3: CASSGQGRAGELFF. CDR3 nucleotide sequence: TGTGCCAGTAGTGGACAGGGACGTGCCGGGGAGCTGTTTTTT. The chain couples TRBV19 to TRBJ2-2; 8 nucleotides line up with TRBD1. Losses at the gene ends were 5 bases for V and 6 bases for J; bases not matched to a gene: 5. CDR1 LNHDA and CDR2 SQIVND come from the germline V gene (reference sequence). The CDR3 has 14 residues.

V is TRBV18 and J is TRBJ2-5; perhaps TRBD2 as D (5 bases). The CDR3 is 13 residues long. Germline loops: CDR1 KGHSH, CDR2 LQKENI. Trimming took off 6 bases at V and 5 bases at J, with 13 bases between the two ends. CDR3 sequence (DNA): TGTGCCAGCTCGCTACTAGAAGGGGAGACCCAGTACTTC. This encodes CASSLLEGETQYF.

The sample holds one count of this clone. The genes are TRBV21-1 and TRBJ1-6; no check of the table's D call, TRBD1, against the DNA was made. TRBV21-1 is noted as a pseudogene. The CDR3 has 16 residues. In nucleotides, the CDR3 is TGTGCCAGCAGCAAGCGTTCCAGGGTGTCCTCTTCACCCCTCCACTTT. This gives the protein CASSKRSRVSSSPLHF.

The chain links TRBV19 to TRBJ2-3; D perhaps matches TRBD2 (5 bases). The CDR3 runs 14 residues. The ends were cut back, 9 bases at V and 3 bases at J, with 16 bases in the middle. Germline V lookup: CDR1 LNHDA, CDR2 SQIVND (reference sequence). The CDR3 DNA reads as TGTGCCAGCAAGAGTGGGAGTGGGACAGATACGCAGTATTTT. This translates into CASKSGSGTDTQYF.

The chain couples TRBV19 to TRBJ2-7; D may be TRBD1 (6 bases). This CDR3 is 14 amino acids long. Germline-derived CDR1 and CDR2 are LNHDA and SQIVND (reference sequence). The V end was cut by 2 bases, the J end by 1 base, with 9 bases between. The CDR3 sequence is CASSIQGTSYEQYF. CDR3 nucleotide sequence: TGTGCCAGTAGTATACAGGGGACATCCTACGAGCAGTACTTC.

The chain combines TRBV2 with TRBJ2-5; 10 bases align to TRBD1. The ends lost 5 bases at V and 5 bases at J; junction bases unmatched: 8. Germline V gives CDR1 SNHLY, CDR2 FYNNEI. This CDR3 is built from 15 residues. CDR3 amino acids: CASSLDRGLAETQYF. CDR3 in DNA: TGTGCCAGCAGTTTAGACAGGGGGCTAGCGGAGACCCAGTACTTC.

The chain joins TRBV15 to TRBJ1-5; a possible D gene is TRBD1 (5 bases). Trimming removed 0 bases at V and 5 bases at J, with 17 bases between. This CDR3 region has 17 residues. Germline CDR1 reads LNHNV; CDR2 reads YYDKDF (reference sequence). The CDR3, as DNA: TGTGCCACCAGCAGAGATTTAGGGACTGGGACCTATCAGCCCCAGCATTTT. As protein: CATSRDLGTGTYQPQHF.

The rearrangement uses TRBV7-9 and TRBJ1-3; no reliable D call. In germline, CDR1 is SEHNR, CDR2 FQNEAQ (reference sequence). Trimming took 5 bases from V and 3 from J, leaving 11 bases between them. The CDR3 has 14 residues. CDR3 in DNA: TGTGCCAGCAGCCTCGGGTCTATTGGAAACACCATATATTTT. Translating it yields CASSLGSIGNTIYF.

This clone was observed a few times. The chain is built from TRBV15 and TRBJ1-2; D ambiguous. Trimming stripped 3 bases from V and 8 bases from J, with 10 bases between. CDR3 length: 12 amino acids. CDR1 is LNHNV, CDR2 YYDKDF, per germline (reference sequence). This CDR3 is CATSSRPGGYTF. The CDR3 DNA sequence: TGTGCCACCAGCAGCAGGCCGGGGGGCTACACCTTC.

The rearrangement joins TRBV19 to TRBJ1-2; the match to TRBD1 covers 8 bases. V dropped 2 bases and J dropped 5; count of bases not matched to a gene: 7. The CDR3 totals 15 residues. Germline V gene sequence: CDR1 LNHDA, CDR2 SQIVND (reference sequence). This CDR3 is CASSIRTGRRYGYTF. The DNA of the CDR3 is TGTGCCAGTAGTATACGGACAGGGCGGAGGTATGGCTACACCTTC.

The gene calls are TRBV7-2 and TRBJ1-2; 9 nucleotides align to TRBD1. The J segment lost 1 base and the V segment lost 5 bases, leaving 5 bases of the junction unmatched. This CDR3 contains 15 residues. Germline V gene lookup returns CDR1 SGHTA and CDR2 FQGNSA. The CDR3 bases are TGTGCCAGCAGCGGACGGGACAGGGTTAACTATGGCTACACCTTC. Amino acids: CASSGRDRVNYGYTF.